The next 24 T cell receptor beta chains were all read from a single sample in a study of CD8 T cells in ankylosing spondylitis. A single record per CDR3 protein comes from TCRdb applying MiXCR to the 5' RACE reads. The sample lists about 220,000 distinct CDR3 sequences; about 10% were seen once. Sample: blood, either unsorted or a sorted T cell fraction (not recorded which). These receptors all stem from a male donor with ankylosing spondylitis or in good health (not recorded which).

This clonotype was seen at least ten times. This sequence joins TRBV7-6 and TRBJ2-4, with D hard to call. Germline loops: CDR1 SGHVS, CDR2 FNYEAQ. This CDR3 is 16 amino acids long. Trimming pared 5 bases from V and 0 bases from J, leaving 14 bases between. The CDR3 reads CASSPGRQQAKNIQYF. The CDR3 DNA follows: TGTGCCAGCAGCCCCGGCCGGCAACAAGCCAAAAACATTCAGTACTTC.

A few counts support this clonotype. V usage is TRBV7-3 and J usage is TRBJ2-5, with D tentatively TRBD1 (6 bases). Germline CDR1 SGHTA, CDR2 FQGTGA. The CDR3 runs 16 residues. The V gene lost 1 base and the J gene lost 2 bases, with 14 bases spanning the gap. CDR3 residues: CASSLNPRTAQETQYF. The CDR3 nucleotides read TGTGCCAGCAGCTTAAATCCTCGGACAGCACAAGAGACCCAGTACTTC.

This clonotype showed up just a few times. V and J are TRBV6-5 and TRBJ1-2; D uncertain. The ends were cut back, 6 bases at V and 5 bases at J, with 7 bases in the middle. Germline values: CDR1 MNHEY, CDR2 SVGAGI. The length of the CDR3 is 11 residues. The CDR3 here is CASRGIYGYTF. The CDR3 region has the DNA TGTGCCAGCAGAGGTATATATGGCTACACCTTC.

Many counts were recorded for this clonotype. This sequence joins TRBV19 and TRBJ1-5, with 10 positions matching TRBD1. Germline V CDR1 and CDR2: LNHDA, SQIVND (reference sequence). The CDR3 has 14 residues. V gave up 9 bases and J gave up 2 bases; unmatched junction bases: 4. The CDR3 sequence is CASSGTGGNQPQHF. The CDR3 nucleotides are TGTGCCAGCTCCGGGACAGGGGGCAATCAGCCCCAGCATTTT.

This clonotype came up many times. The gene calls are TRBV12-3 or TRBV12-4 and TRBJ1-2; D unclear. V lost 7 bases and J lost 2, with 17 bases in between. The CDR3 extends over 15 amino acids. In nucleotides, the CDR3 is TGTGCCAGCACCCCAACCCAGACGATAAACTATGGCTACACCTTC. Amino acid sequence: CASTPTQTINYGYTF.

This clonotype showed up many times. The chain uses TRBV6-2 or TRBV6-3 and TRBJ2-1; 9 bases fit TRBD2. This CDR3 is built from 17 residues. CDR1 and CDR2 from the germline V gene are MNHEY and SVGEGT. The ends lost 6 bases at V and 2 bases at J; junction bases unmatched: 11. CDR3: CASSYTGLAGPYNEQFF. The CDR3, as DNA: TGTGCCAGCAGCTACACCGGGCTAGCGGGGCCCTACAATGAGCAGTTCTTC.

This clonotype was observed a handful of times. The rearrangement joins TRBV6-6 to TRBJ1-2, with D hard to call. Looked up from germline, CDR1 is MNHNY and CDR2 is SVGAGI (reference sequence). The CDR3 totals 13 residues. V dropped 7 bases and J dropped 5 bases, with 14 bases sitting between them. The CDR3 DNA reads as TGTGCCAGCATCTTGGACCTTCAATATGGCTACACCTTC. Its protein is CASILDLQYGYTF.

This clonotype has ten or more counts. The J gene is TRBJ2-5, the V gene TRBV28; 8 bases align to TRBD2. Germline V gene lookup returns CDR1 MDHEN and CDR2 SYDVKM. This CDR3 is built from 13 residues. J lost 4 bases, V lost 3 bases, and 1 base had no gene match. In DNA form, the CDR3 reads TGTGCCAGCAGTTTCGGGACTAGAGAGACCCAGTACTTC. It yields the protein CASSFGTRETQYF.

This clonotype was seen a handful of times. The chain combines TRBV29-1 with TRBJ2-1; D not resolved. This CDR3 has 10 amino acids. CDR1 SQVTM and CDR2 ANQGSEA come from the germline V gene. V lost 7 bases and J lost 1, with 2 bases in between. The CDR3 sequence is CSGSYNEQFF. CDR3 nucleotide sequence: TGCAGCGGGTCCTACAATGAGCAGTTCTTC.

This clonotype has at least ten counts. This sequence joins TRBV4-2 and TRBJ2-7; tentative D call: TRBD2 (5 bases). The germline V gene encodes CDR1 LGHNA and CDR2 YNFKEQ. V was shortened by 0 bases and J by 3 bases, with 9 bases between the two germline ends. This CDR3 region has 14 residues. The CDR3 DNA reads as TGTGCCAGCAGCCAAGATTGGACTGACTACGAGCAGTACTTC. Translating gives CASSQDWTDYEQYF.

This clonotype came up a few times. The chain is built from TRBV30 and TRBJ2-7; 8 bases agree with TRBD1. Germline V gene data show CDR1 as GTSNPN and CDR2 as SVGIG (reference sequence). This CDR3 has 15 amino acids. The trim removed 2 bases at V and 1 base at J, leaving 7 bases unmatched. The CDR3 DNA reads as TGTGCCTGGAGTACCGAGACAGGGGCTTCCTACGAGCAGTACTTC. Amino acid sequence: CAWSTETGASYEQYF.

In regard to this clonotype: Germline and junction disagree at one end, which may indicate a read error. This chain links TRBV28 with TRBJ1-2; no firm D call. Germline V gives CDR1 MDHEN, CDR2 SYDVKM. This CDR3 has 14 amino acids. The CDR3 loop reads CASNSLDGIYGDTF. CDR3 DNA: TGTGCCAGCAACAGCCTTGACGGTATCTATGGCGACACCTTC.

This clonotype has a count of ten or more. The gene calls are TRBV5-6 and TRBJ1-1; D gene ambiguous. This CDR3 region has 12 residues. CDR1 SGHDT and CDR2 YYEEEE come from the germline V gene. V was pared by 3 bases and J by 6 bases, with 9 bases between. CDR3 DNA sequence: TGTGCCAGCAGCTCACCAAGGGCTGAAGCTTTCTTT. Translated: CASSSPRAEAFF.

This clonotype was detected ten times or more. This chain links TRBV5-1 with TRBJ2-1; D is unresolved. V was clipped by 4 bases and J by 6 bases, with 20 bases between them. The germline CDR1 and CDR2 sequences are SGHRS and YFSETQ. The CDR3 has 16 residues. DNA for the CDR3: TGCGCCAGCAGCCCCACGTCCAGCAAGAACGTCAATGAGCAGTTCTTC. Residues: CASSPTSSKNVNEQFF.

This clonotype was observed many times. The chain carries TRBV12-3 or TRBV12-4 and TRBJ2-2, with D possibly being TRBD1 (6 bases). The CDR3 totals 13 residues. Trimming pared 7 bases from V and 8 bases from J, leaving 14 bases between. The CDR3 sequence is CASNPQGAGELFF. CDR3 nucleotides: TGTGCCAGCAATCCACAGGGCGCTGGGGAGCTGTTTTTT.

This clonotype was detected ten times or more. This chain uses TRBV5-1 with TRBJ2-1, with D unclear. CDR1 and CDR2 (germline): SGHRS, YFSETQ. CDR3 length: 15 amino acids. V was cut by 3 bases and J by 0 bases, with 10 bases left in between. This chain's CDR3 is CASSWTASSYNEQFF. Written as DNA, the CDR3 is TGCGCCAGCAGCTGGACGGCGAGCTCCTACAATGAGCAGTTCTTC. Based on the CDR3 plus reference TRBV5-1 and TRBJ2-1, the full variable domain is KAGVTQTPRYLIKTRGQQVTLSCSPISGHRSVSWYQQTPGQGLQFLFEYFSETQRNKGNFPGRFSGRQFSNSRSEMNVSTLELGDSALYLCASSWTASSYNEQFFGPGTRLTVL.

This clonotype was counted at least ten times. The rearrangement uses TRBV9 and TRBJ2-7, with 8 bases identical to TRBD1. The junction had 3 bases not matched to a gene; V was cut back by 2 bases and J by 2 bases. Germline-derived CDR1 and CDR2 are SGDLS and YYNGEE. The CDR3 consists of 14 residues. CDR3 residues: CASSVAQGAYEQYF. The CDR3 region has the DNA TGTGCCAGCAGCGTGGCACAGGGGGCCTACGAGCAGTACTTC.

This clonotype was counted between two and nine times. V and J are TRBV12-3 or TRBV12-4 and TRBJ2-1, with 7 bases aligning to TRBD1. This CDR3 has 16 residues. V shed 6 bases, J shed 6 bases, and the junction held 14 bases outside the gene matches. The CDR3: CASRKRDSTILNEQFF. The CDR3 nucleotides are TGTGCCAGCAGAAAAAGGGACAGTACGATCCTCAATGAGCAGTTCTTC.

This clonotype appeared many times. The chain employs TRBV3-1 and TRBJ1-2, with 7 positions matching TRBD1. The CDR3 has 14 amino acids. Unmatched junction bases numbered 11, after V lost 5 bases and J lost 8 bases. CDR1 is LGHDT, CDR2 YNNKEL, per germline (reference sequence). CDR3: CASSGDSGGRGYTF. The CDR3, as DNA: TGTGCCAGCAGCGGGGACTCAGGGGGACGGGGCTACACCTTC.

The rearrangement uses TRBV20-1 and TRBJ1-5; 9 nucleotides line up with TRBD1. The CDR3 sequence is 13 residues long. V lost 0 bases to trimming and J lost 6 bases; unmatched junction nucleotides: 0. Germline V gene sequence: CDR1 DFQATT, CDR2 SNEGSKA (reference sequence). DNA of the CDR3: TGCAGTGCTAGAGAGACAGGGGGTCAGCCCCAGCATTTT. Protein: CSARETGGQPQHF.

This clonotype was seen at least ten times. The chain is built from TRBV29-1 and TRBJ2-1; 9 nucleotides match TRBD2. Trimming cost V 6 bases and J 5 bases; bases outside gene matches: 8. This CDR3 spans 14 amino acids. Germline V gives CDR1 SQVTM, CDR2 ANQGSEA. The CDR3 spells CSVVGAGGDNEQFF. The CDR3 nucleotides are TGCAGCGTCGTGGGAGCGGGGGGAGACAATGAGCAGTTCTTC.

In regard to this clonotype: A read error may be the cause here, since a much bigger clone is one base away. V usage is TRBV20-1 and J usage is TRBJ2-2, with 15 bases identical to TRBD2. Germline V gene sequence: CDR1 DFQATT, CDR2 SNEGSKA (reference sequence). This CDR3 comprises 17 residues. This chain's CDR3 is CCAASRRTSGGAGELFF. CDR3 coding DNA: TGCTGTGCCGCATCCCGCCGGACTAGCGGGGGGGCCGGGGAGCTGTTTTTT.

This clonotype was detected ten times or more. The chain is built from TRBV27 and TRBJ1-6; D unclear. CDR3 length: 18 residues. Germline CDR1 reads MNHEY; CDR2 reads SMNVEV (reference sequence). The ends were cut back, 5 bases at V and 5 bases at J, with 22 bases in the middle. The DNA of the CDR3 is TGTGCCAGCAGTCCGCGCCCGGGCAACTCCTGGGATAATTCACCCCTCCACTTT. It specifies CASSPRPGNSWDNSPLHF.

This clonotype appeared a few times. The chain uses TRBV27 and TRBJ2-1, with 12 bases lining up with TRBD2. The junction had 8 bases not matched to a gene; V was cut back by 7 bases and J by 4 bases. From germline, CDR1 is MNHEY and CDR2 SMNVEV (reference sequence). The CDR3 consists of 16 residues. This chain's CDR3 is CASTGTSGSQYNEQFF. Here the CDR3 DNA reads TGTGCCAGCACCGGGACTAGCGGGTCCCAATACAATGAGCAGTTCTTC.